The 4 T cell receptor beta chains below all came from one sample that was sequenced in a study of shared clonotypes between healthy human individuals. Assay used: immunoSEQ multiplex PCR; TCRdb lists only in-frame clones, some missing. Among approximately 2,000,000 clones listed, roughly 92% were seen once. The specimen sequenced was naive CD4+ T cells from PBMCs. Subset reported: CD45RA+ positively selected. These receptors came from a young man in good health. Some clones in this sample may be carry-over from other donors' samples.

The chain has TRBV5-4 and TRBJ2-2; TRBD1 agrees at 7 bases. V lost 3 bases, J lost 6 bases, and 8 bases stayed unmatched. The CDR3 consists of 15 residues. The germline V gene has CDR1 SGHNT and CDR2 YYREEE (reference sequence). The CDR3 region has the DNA TGTGCCAGCAGCTCCGGACAGGAAGGGGCCGGGGAGCTGTTTTTT. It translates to CASSSGQEGAGELFF.

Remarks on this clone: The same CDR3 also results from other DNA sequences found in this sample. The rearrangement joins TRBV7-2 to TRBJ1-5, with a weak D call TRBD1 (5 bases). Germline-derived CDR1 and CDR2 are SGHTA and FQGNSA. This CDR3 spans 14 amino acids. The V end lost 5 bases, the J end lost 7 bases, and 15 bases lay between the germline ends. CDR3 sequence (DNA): TGTGCCAGCAGCCCACGGGGGGGGACCCAGCCCCAGCATTTT. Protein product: CASSPRGGTQPQHF.

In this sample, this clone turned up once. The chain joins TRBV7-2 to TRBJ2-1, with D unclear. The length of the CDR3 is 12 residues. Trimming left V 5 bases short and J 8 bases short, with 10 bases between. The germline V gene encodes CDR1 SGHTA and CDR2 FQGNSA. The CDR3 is CASSLQAHEQFF. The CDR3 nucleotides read TGTGCCAGCAGCCTTCAGGCTCATGAGCAGTTCTTC. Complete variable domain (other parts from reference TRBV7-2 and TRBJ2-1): GAGVSQSPSNKVTEKGKDVELRCDPISGHTALYWYRQSLGQGLEFLIYFQGNSAPDKSGLPSDRFSAERTGGSVSTLTIQRTQQEDSAVYLCASSLQAHEQFFGPGTRLTVL.

The CDR3 DNA reads as TGCGCCAGCAGCGCACGAGGTGTACTAGCGGGAGTCCTCACAGATACGCAGTATTTT. Protein sequence: CASSARGVLAGVLTDTQYF. V is TRBV4-3 and J is TRBJ2-3; 11 positions match TRBD2. Germline V gives CDR1 LGHNA, CDR2 YSLEER. This CDR3 is built from 19 residues. The trim removed 5 bases at V and 2 bases at J, leaving 15 bases unmatched.